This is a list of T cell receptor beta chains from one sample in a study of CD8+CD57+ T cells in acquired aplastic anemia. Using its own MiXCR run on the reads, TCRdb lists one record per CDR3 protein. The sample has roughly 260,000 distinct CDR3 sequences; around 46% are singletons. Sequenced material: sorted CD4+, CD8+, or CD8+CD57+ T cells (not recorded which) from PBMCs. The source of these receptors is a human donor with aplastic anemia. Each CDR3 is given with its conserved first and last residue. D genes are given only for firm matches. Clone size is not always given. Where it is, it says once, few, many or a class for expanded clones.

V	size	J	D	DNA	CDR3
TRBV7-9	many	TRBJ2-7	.	TGTGCCAGCAGCTCTGACAGCCCGGTCGAGCAGTACTTC	CASSSDSPVEQYF
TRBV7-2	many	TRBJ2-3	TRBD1	TGTGCCAGCAGCTCCCCGACGGACAGGGGCCTCACAGATACGCAGTATTTT	CASSSPTDRGLTDTQYF
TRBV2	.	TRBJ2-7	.	TGTGCCAGCAGGACGCGTACGCGGTACGAGCAGTACTTC	CASRTRTRYEQYF
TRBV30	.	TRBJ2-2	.	TGTGCCTGGCAGGAATCCGGGGAGCTGTTTTTT	CAWQESGELFF
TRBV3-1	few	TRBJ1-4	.	TGTGCCAGCAGCCTCCGGGACAACCGTGAAAAACTGTTTTTT	CASSLRDNREKLFF
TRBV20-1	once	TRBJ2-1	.	TGCAGTGCTGGCAATAATGGAAATGAGCAGTTCTTC	CSAGNNGNEQFF
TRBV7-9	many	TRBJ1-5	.	TGTGCCAGCAGCTCCCCGGGGGGCAATCAGCCCCAGCATTTT	CASSSPGGNQPQHF
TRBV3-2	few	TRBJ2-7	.	TGTGCCAGCAGCCAATACAGGGGTTACGAGCAGTACTTC	CASSQYRGYEQYF
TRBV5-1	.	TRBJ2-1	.	TGCGCCAGCACGTCAGGGGGGTTTTGGTTCTTC	CASTSGGFWFF
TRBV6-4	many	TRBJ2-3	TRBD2	TGTGCCAGCAAGATACTAGCGGGGGAAGATACGCAGTATTTT	CASKILAGEDTQYF
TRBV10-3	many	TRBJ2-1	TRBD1	TGTGCCATCAGTCAGACCTCCCGGACAGGGGACTACAATGAGCAGTTCTTC	CAISQTSRTGDYNEQFF
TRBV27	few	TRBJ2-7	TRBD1	TGTGCCAGCAGTCGGGACAGGGCTCTCACCTACGAGCAGTACTTC	CASSRDRALTYEQYF
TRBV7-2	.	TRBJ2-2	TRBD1	TGTGCCAGCAGCTTAGTTGTAGGACAGGGGGCCGGGGAGCTGTTTTTT	CASSLVVGQGAGELFF
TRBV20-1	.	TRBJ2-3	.	TGCAGTGCTAGCGGGGGAACCTCAGATACGCAGTATTTT	CSASGGTSDTQYF
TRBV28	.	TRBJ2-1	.	TGTGCCAGCAGAACGACTGAGGGACCGGATGCAGAAAATGAGCAGTTCTTC	CASRTTEGPDAENEQFF
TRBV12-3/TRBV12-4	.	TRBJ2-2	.	TGTGCCAGCAGTTTAGAAGTGACGGGAAACACCGGGGAGCTGTTTTTT	CASSLEVTGNTGELFF
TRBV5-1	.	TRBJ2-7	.	TGCGCCAGCAGCCCCGATCCGACCTACGAGCAGTACTTC	CASSPDPTYEQYF
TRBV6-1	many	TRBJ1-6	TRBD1	TGTGCCAGCAGCCACCGGGACAGGGCCTTCTCACCCCTCCACTTT	CASSHRDRAFSPLHF
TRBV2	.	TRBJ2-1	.	TGTGCCAGCAGAGCGTTTTCAGGGCTTTCCTACAATGAGCAGTTCTTC	CASRAFSGLSYNEQFF
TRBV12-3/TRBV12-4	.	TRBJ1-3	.	TGTGCCAGCAGTCCGGGGGATTACGGAAACACCATATATTTT	CASSPGDYGNTIYF
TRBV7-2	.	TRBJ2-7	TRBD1	TGTGCCAGCAGCGACCGGGACAGGACTTACTACGAGCAGTACTTC	CASSDRDRTYYEQYF
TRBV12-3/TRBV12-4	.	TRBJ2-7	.	TGTGCCAGCAGTTGGTGGGAGACCTACGAGCAGTACTTC	CASSWWETYEQYF
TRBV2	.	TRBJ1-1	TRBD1	TGTGCCAGCACCCAAAACAGGGGAGTCACTGAAGCTTTCTTT	CASTQNRGVTEAFF
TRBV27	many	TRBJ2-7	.	TGTGCCAGCAGTCCACCTTCGCGGAGCCTCTACGAGCAGTACTTC	CASSPPSRSLYEQYF
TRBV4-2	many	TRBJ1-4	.	TGTGCCAGCAGCCAAGATTTCGGGGAGAATGAAAAACTGTTTTTT	CASSQDFGENEKLFF
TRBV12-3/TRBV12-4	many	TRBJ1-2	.	TGTGCCAGCAGTTTCCTGAGAAACTATGGCTACACCTTC	CASSFLRNYGYTF
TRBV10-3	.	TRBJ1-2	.	TGTGCCATCTTTCTTGGGTCCGACCGTATTGGCTACACCTTC	CAIFLGSDRIGYTF
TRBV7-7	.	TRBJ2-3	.	TGTGCTAGCAGCCCCGGGGAGGCTAGCACAGATACGCAGTATTTT	CASSPGEASTDTQYF
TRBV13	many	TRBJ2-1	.	TGTGCCAGCAGCTCATCCAGACATGAGCAGTTCTTC	CASSSSRHEQFF
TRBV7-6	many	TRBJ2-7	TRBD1	TGTGCCAGCAGCCGAGGACAGGGACCCTACGAGCAGTACTTC	CASSRGQGPYEQYF
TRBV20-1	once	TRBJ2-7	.	TGCAGTGCCCCAGGGAGTTTGGGAGAGCAGTACTTC	CSAPGSLGEQYF
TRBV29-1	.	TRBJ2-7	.	TGCAGCGTCGAATTAGACCCGGGGGCCGCCTACGAGCAGTACTTC	CSVELDPGAAYEQYF
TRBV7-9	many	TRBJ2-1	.	TGTGCCAGCACCACGGAATACAATGAGCAGTTCTTC	CASTTEYNEQFF
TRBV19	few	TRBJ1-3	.	TGTGCCAGATTAACCCTCCGGGGCCATCCTGCTGGAAACACCATATATTTT	CARLTLRGHPAGNTIYF
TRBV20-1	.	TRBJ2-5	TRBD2	TGCAGTGCTAGGGGGGGACTAGCGAGGCCAGAGACCCAGTACTTC	CSARGGLARPETQYF
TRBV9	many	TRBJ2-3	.	TGTGCCAGCAGCGTAGTCCCAAGCACAGATACGCAGTATTTT	CASSVVPSTDTQYF
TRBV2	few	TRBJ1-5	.	TGTGCCAGCAGATACAGGGATTATAGCAATCAGCCCCAGCATTTT	CASRYRDYSNQPQHF
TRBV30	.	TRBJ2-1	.	TGTGCCTTATTGACCGGGACGGGGAATGAGCAGTTCTTC	CALLTGTGNEQFF
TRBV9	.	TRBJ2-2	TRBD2	TGTGCCAGCAGCGTAGCGGGGGGGCTGTTTTTT	CASSVAGGLFF
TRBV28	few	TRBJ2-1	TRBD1	TGTGCCAGCCACCTACTGACAGGGGCGGGTGAGCAGTTCTTC	CASHLLTGAGEQFF
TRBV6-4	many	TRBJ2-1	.	TGTGCCAGCAGTGACCTCGGTGGTGAGCAGTTCTTC	CASSDLGGEQFF
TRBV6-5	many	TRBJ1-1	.	TGTGCCAGCAGATCACCGGGCGGGAACACTGAAGCTTTCTTT	CASRSPGGNTEAFF
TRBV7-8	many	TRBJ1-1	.	TGTGCCAGCAGGGGTGTGAGGGGTGCGGGCACTGAAGCTTTCTTT	CASRGVRGAGTEAFF
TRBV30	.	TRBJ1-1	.	TGTGCCTGGACTGTGGGTGAGGGAACTGAAGCTTTCTTT	CAWTVGEGTEAFF
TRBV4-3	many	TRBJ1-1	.	TGCGCCAGCAGCCAAGATTCATGGGGGACTGAAGCTTTCTTT	CASSQDSWGTEAFF
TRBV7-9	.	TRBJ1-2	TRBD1	TGTGCCAGCAGCTTACTCCCCCTACAGGGGGCTAGCGGCTACACCTTC	CASSLLPLQGASGYTF
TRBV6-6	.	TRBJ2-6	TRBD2	TGTGCCAGCAGTAGGAGCGGGGGGAACGTCCTGACTTTC	CASSRSGGNVLTF
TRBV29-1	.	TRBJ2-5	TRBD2	TGCAGCGTACGGACTAGTCGGAGTGAGACCCAGTACTTC	CSVRTSRSETQYF
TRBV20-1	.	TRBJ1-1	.	TGCAGTGCAGAAAAGAACACTGAAGCTTTCTTT	CSAEKNTEAFF
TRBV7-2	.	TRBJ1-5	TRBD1	TGTGCCAGCAGCTTAAATCCAGGGGGCTTTCAGCCCCAGCATTTT	CASSLNPGGFQPQHF
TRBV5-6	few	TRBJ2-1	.	TGTGCCAGCAGCTTAGCGAAACAGGGAGAGGAGCAGTTCTTC	CASSLAKQGEEQFF
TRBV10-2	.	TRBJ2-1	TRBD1	TGTGCCAGCAGCCAAGGCCCGGGACAGGGGTACTCCCGCGAGCGCTACAATGAGCAGTTCTTC	CASSQGPGQGYSRERYNEQFF
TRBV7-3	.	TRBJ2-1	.	TGCGCCAGCAGTGAGTCTACCGGACTCGATGAGCAGTTCTTC	CASSESTGLDEQFF
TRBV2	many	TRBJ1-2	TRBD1	TGTGCCACCGGGACAGGGGAGGTAGGCTATGGCTACACCTTC	CATGTGEVGYGYTF
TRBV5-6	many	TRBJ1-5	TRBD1	TGTGCCAGCAGCGACTGGACAGGAGGCAATCAGCCCCAGCATTTT	CASSDWTGGNQPQHF
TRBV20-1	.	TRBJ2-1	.	TGCAGTGCTAGAGATCTGAAGGCACCCACCTACAATGAGCAGTTCTTC	CSARDLKAPTYNEQFF
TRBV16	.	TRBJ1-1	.	TGTGCCAGCAGCCTATACACCCCGTTCGTGAACACTGAAGCTTTCTTT	CASSLYTPFVNTEAFF
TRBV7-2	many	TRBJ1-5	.	TGTGCCAGCAGCTTAGGGGGGGGCCCGAATCAGCCCCAGCATTTT	CASSLGGGPNQPQHF
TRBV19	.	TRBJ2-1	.	TGTGCCAGTAGTATGGACCCCGCCCAGGGGCAGTTCTTC	CASSMDPAQGQFF
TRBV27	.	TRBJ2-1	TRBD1	TGTGCCAGCAGTTTTATTTGGGACAGGGGTTCCTACGGGACCTACAGTGAGCAGTTCTTC	CASSFIWDRGSYGTYSEQFF